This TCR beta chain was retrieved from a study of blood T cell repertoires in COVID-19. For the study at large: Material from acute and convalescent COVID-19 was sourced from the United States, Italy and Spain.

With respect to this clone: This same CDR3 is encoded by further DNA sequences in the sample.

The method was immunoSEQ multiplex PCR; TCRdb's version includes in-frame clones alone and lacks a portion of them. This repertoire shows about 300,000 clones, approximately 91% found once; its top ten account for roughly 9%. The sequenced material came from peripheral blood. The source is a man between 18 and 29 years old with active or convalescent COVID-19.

CDR3 bases: TGCGCCAGCAGCCAAGACTTTGGGGGGACTGAAGCTTTCTTT. Translated, it gives CASSQDFGGTEAFF. The chain has TRBV4-3 and TRBJ1-1; D might be TRBD1 (5 bases). The V gene's germline CDR1 is LGHNA and CDR2 YSLEER. Trimming removed 0 bases from V and 5 bases from J, with 10 bases in between. The CDR3 contains 14 residues.